Shown below are 29 T cell receptor beta chains from a single sample sequenced in a study of T cells after yellow fever vaccination. Via MiXCR, TCRdb re-called the 5' RACE reads, giving one row per CDR3 protein. The table shows 250,000 to 350,000 distinct CDR3 sequences, with approximately 10% occurring only once. The source material was CD4+ T cells sorted from PBMCs, sampled 5 days after the yellow fever booster vaccination. These TCRs come from a man aged 18 to 29 who received the YFV17D yellow fever vaccine.

This chain connects TRBV7-8 to TRBJ1-2, with D possibly being TRBD1 (6 bases). The CDR3 totals 13 residues. Germline CDR1 reads SGHVS; CDR2 reads FQNEAQ. Trimming left V 5 bases short and J 2 bases short, with 9 bases between. CDR3 sequence (DNA): TGTGCCAGCAGCGGGGGACAAAACTATGGCTACACCTTC. Protein product: CASSGGQNYGYTF.

The V call is TRBV7-3, the J call TRBJ1-2; TRBD1 agrees at 8 bases. Germline lookup yields CDR1 SGHTA and CDR2 FQGTGA. V was clipped by 5 bases and J by 7 bases; unmatched bases: 9. This CDR3 is built from 14 residues. The CDR3: CASSPQGAGSGYTF. The CDR3 DNA reads TGTGCCAGCAGCCCCCAGGGGGCGGGCAGTGGCTACACCTTC.

This clonotype was counted at least ten times. This sequence joins TRBV5-1 and TRBJ2-3; 10 nucleotides line up with TRBD2. Per germline, CDR1 SGHRS and CDR2 YFSETQ. CDR3 length: 16 residues. Germline trimming cut 4 bases from V and 0 bases from J; bases unmatched to any gene: 5. The CDR3 region is CASSLSGGTSTDTQYF. The CDR3 nucleotides read TGCGCCAGCAGCCTTAGCGGGGGGACTAGCACAGATACGCAGTATTTT.

The table lists this clonotype with a few counts. The chain is built from TRBV4-3 and TRBJ2-1; TRBD2 agrees at 11 bases. Germline V CDR1 and CDR2: LGHNA, YSLEER. V shed 2 bases, J shed 4 bases, and the junction held 4 bases outside the gene matches. CDR3 length equals 16 residues. The DNA for the CDR3 is TGCGCCAGCAGCCAATTGACTAGCGGGAAATACAATGAGCAGTTCTTC. This translates into CASSQLTSGKYNEQFF.

The CDR3 DNA sequence: TGCAGCGCCGCGAGGACAGGCCCCGACGAGCAGTACGTC. Its protein product is CSAARTGPDEQYV. This chain joins TRBV29-1 and TRBJ2-7; 7 nucleotides agree with TRBD1. V shed 7 bases and J 5 bases; nucleotides not matched to a gene: 11. Per the germline V gene, CDR1 is SQVTM and CDR2 is ANQGSEA. This CDR3 is 13 amino acids long.

Only a few counts were recorded for this clonotype. The CDR3 protein is CASSEQGFNQPQHF. CDR3 coding DNA: TGCGCCAGCAGTGAACAGGGTTTCAATCAGCCCCAGCATTTT. This chain uses TRBV10-2 with TRBJ1-5, with D perhaps matching TRBD1 (6 bases). The germline V gene encodes CDR1 WSHSY and CDR2 SAAADI. Trimming cost V 3 bases and J 3 bases, with 9 bases left between them. The CDR3 spans 14 residues.

This clonotype was seen a handful of times. V and J are TRBV20-1 and TRBJ1-1, with D unresolved. Germline assignment: CDR1 DFQATT and CDR2 SNEGSKA (reference sequence). Trimming stripped 7 bases from V and 4 bases from J, with 16 bases between. CDR3 length equals 13 residues. The CDR3 sequence: CSVLLPAGTEAFF. CDR3 in DNA: TGCAGTGTCCTCTTACCTGCTGGCACTGAAGCTTTCTTT.

There are a few counts of this clonotype. The chain recombines TRBV5-1 with TRBJ1-1; D is possibly TRBD1 (6 bases). Trimming removed 3 bases at V and 1 base at J, with 10 bases between. The length of the CDR3 is 14 residues. CDR1 and CDR2 from the germline V gene are SGHRS and YFSETQ. The CDR3 reads CASSWGTTNTEAFF. The CDR3 nucleotides are TGCGCCAGCAGCTGGGGGACAACGAACACTGAAGCTTTCTTT.

This chain uses TRBV6-2 or TRBV6-3 with TRBJ2-7; a weak D match, TRBD1 (5 bases). The CDR3 spans 16 residues. Germline V gene data show CDR1 as MNHEY and CDR2 as SVGEGT. The V end was cut by 2 bases, the J end by 3 bases, with 17 bases between. The CDR3 loop is CASSYPLGHRLYEQYV. For the CDR3, the DNA is TGTGCCAGCAGTTACCCCCTTGGACACCGCCTCTACGAGCAGTACGTC.

This chain connects TRBV9 to TRBJ2-2, with D uncertain. Trimming pared 4 bases from V and 0 bases from J, leaving 7 bases between. There are 14 residues in the CDR3. Germline V gene lookup returns CDR1 SGDLS and CDR2 YYNGEE. As DNA, the CDR3 is TGTGCCAGCAGCAGGGCGGCGAACACCGGGGAGCTGTTTTTT. This translates into CASSRAANTGELFF.

The chain recombines TRBV19 with TRBJ2-4; no definite D call. V lost 3 bases and J lost 0, with 6 bases in between. This CDR3 comprises 14 residues. Germline V lookup: CDR1 LNHDA, CDR2 SQIVND (reference sequence). Here the CDR3 reads CASSMVEAKNIQYF. For the CDR3, the DNA is TGTGCCAGTAGTATGGTAGAAGCCAAAAACATTCAGTACTTC.

This clonotype was found a few times. The chain couples TRBV5-1 to TRBJ2-1; D perhaps matches TRBD1 (6 bases). Germline V gene sequence: CDR1 SGHRS, CDR2 YFSETQ. V lost 8 bases to trimming and J lost 5 bases, with 17 bases between them. The CDR3 runs 14 residues. Here the CDR3 DNA reads TGCGCCAGTGCCGCCAGGGACATGAACAATGAGCAGTTCTTC. Its translation: CASAARDMNNEQFF.

The rearrangement links TRBV4-3 to TRBJ1-3; D gene uncertain. The CDR3 extends over 16 amino acids. Germline CDR1 LGHNA, CDR2 YSLEER. V was shortened by 4 bases and J by 0 bases, with 13 bases between the two germline ends. CDR3 DNA sequence: TGCGCCAGCAGCCGGTCAGGACCTCACTCTGGAAACACCATATATTTT. Its protein is CASSRSGPHSGNTIYF.

This clonotype was seen more than once but under ten times. This rearrangement joins TRBV7-9 to TRBJ2-3, with unresolved D. Germline-derived CDR1 and CDR2 are SEHNR and FQNEAQ (reference sequence). The length of the CDR3 is 14 residues. Trimming left V 2 bases short and J 2 bases short, with 8 bases between. The CDR3 loop is CASSLLSYTDTQYF. The CDR3 coding sequence is TGTGCCAGCAGCTTATTGAGTTACACAGATACGCAGTATTTT. Filled out from reference TRBV7-9 and TRBJ2-3, the complete variable domain reads DTGVSQNPRHKITKRGQNVTFRCDPISEHNRLYWYRQTLGQGPEFLTYFQNEAQLEKSRLLSDRFSAERPKGSFSTLEIQRTEQGDSAMYLCASSLLSYTDTQYFGPGTRLTVL.

This clonotype was found a few times. In DNA, the CDR3 is TGTGCCAGCAGTCCCTCCGGGGGTAGAGCTTTCTTT. Residues: CASSPSGGRAFF. This chain links TRBV28 with TRBJ1-1; a possible D gene is TRBD1 (5 bases). The germline V and J ends were trimmed by 5 bases and 10 bases, with 14 bases remaining between them. Germline V lookup: CDR1 MDHEN, CDR2 SYDVKM. CDR3 size: 12 residues.

The sample holds a few counts of this clonotype. This chain connects TRBV12-3 or TRBV12-4 to TRBJ2-5, with D uncertain. V was pared by 5 bases and J by 5 bases, with 6 bases between. The CDR3 sequence is 11 residues long. The CDR3 here is CASSQAETQYF. The CDR3 region has the DNA TGTGCCAGCAGTCAGGCGGAGACCCAGTACTTC.

The rearrangement uses TRBV9 and TRBJ2-5; TRBD2 matches 10 bases. This CDR3 is 16 amino acids long. Germline V lookup: CDR1 SGDLS, CDR2 YYNGEE. With V trimmed by 3 bases and J by 5 bases, 10 bases remained unmatched. CDR3 sequence (DNA): TGTGCCAGCAGCGCGAGCGGGGGGGCCGCCCAGGAGACCCAGTACTTC. Protein sequence: CASSASGGAAQETQYF.

This clonotype appeared a few times. The rearrangement links TRBV20-1 to TRBJ1-1; D remains ambiguous. This CDR3 is 11 amino acids long. V was cut by 5 bases and J by 5 bases, with 9 bases left in between. The germline V gene has CDR1 DFQATT and CDR2 SNEGSKA (reference sequence). CDR3 region: CSAESWTEAFF. CDR3 nucleotide sequence: TGCAGTGCTGAGTCGTGGACTGAAGCTTTCTTT.

The gene calls are TRBV7-6 and TRBJ1-2; D unclear. The length of the CDR3 is 15 residues. From germline, CDR1 is SGHVS and CDR2 FNYEAQ. Trimming stripped 2 bases from V and 4 bases from J, with 14 bases between. CDR3 in amino acids: CASSLYRGDSYGYTF. CDR3 nucleotide sequence: TGTGCCAGCAGCTTATATCGGGGTGATAGCTATGGCTACACCTTC.

This clonotype has just a few counts. This may be a read error, as it is one base from a much larger clone. The chain uses TRBV6-5 and TRBJ1-2, with 8 bases fitting TRBD1. Germline V lookup: CDR1 MNHEY, CDR2 SVGAGI. V gave up 4 bases and J gave up 1 base; unmatched junction bases: 2. The length of the CDR3 is 14 residues. The CDR3 coding sequence is TGTGCCAGCAGTTTACAGGGGGTTAACTATGGCTACACCTTC. This sequence encodes CASSLQGVNYGYTF.

This chain links TRBV5-4 with TRBJ2-1; D is unresolved. The CDR3 covers 12 residues. Germline loops: CDR1 SGHNT, CDR2 YYREEE (reference sequence). Between the trimmed V and J ends, which lost 1 base and 8 bases, there was a span of 7 bases. CDR3 sequence: CASSLTEDEQFF. The CDR3, as DNA: TGTGCCAGCAGCTTGACCGAGGATGAGCAGTTCTTC.

This clonotype was counted between two and nine times. J is TRBJ2-3 and V is TRBV5-1, with D maybe TRBD2 (5 bases). Germline V gene sequence: CDR1 SGHRS, CDR2 YFSETQ. This CDR3 comprises 14 residues. V lost 0 bases and J 2 bases, leaving 7 bases between the germline ends. The CDR3 nucleotides are TGCGCCAGCAGCTTGGACGGGGTCACAGATACGCAGTATTTT. Residues: CASSLDGVTDTQYF.

This rearrangement joins TRBV7-9 to TRBJ1-2; D possibly corresponds to TRBD1 (6 bases). This CDR3 is 15 amino acids long. V dropped 3 bases and J dropped 0 bases, with 11 bases sitting between them. CDR1 is SEHNR, CDR2 FQNEAQ, per germline (reference sequence). The CDR3 region is CASSFAAGANYGYTF. In DNA form, the CDR3 reads TGTGCCAGCAGCTTCGCCGCAGGGGCTAACTATGGCTACACCTTC.

As concerns this clonotype: This is likely a read error, given that the CDR3 carries no conserved phenylalanine or tryptophan at its end. The chain couples TRBV20-1 to TRBJ2-5; D ambiguous. CDR1 and CDR2 (germline): DFQATT, SNEGSKA (reference sequence). V dropped 0 bases and J dropped 5 bases, with 16 bases sitting between them. CDR3 length: 15 residues. The DNA for the CDR3 is TGCAGTGCTAGAGAGTCCGGTGGAAACCTGGAGACCCAGTACTCC. It encodes CSARESGGNLETQYS.

The chain has TRBV5-1 and TRBJ2-2; 8 nucleotides line up with TRBD2. The CDR3 has 16 amino acids. V gave up 0 bases and J gave up 2 bases; unmatched junction bases: 3. Germline V CDR1 and CDR2: SGHRS, YFSETQ. CDR3 DNA sequence: TGCGCCAGCAGCTTGGGTACTAGCGGTAACACCGGGGAGCTGTTTTTT. It specifies CASSLGTSGNTGELFF.

The chain carries TRBV5-4 and TRBJ1-1; no firm D call. The CDR3 has 15 amino acids. Germline CDR1 reads SGHNT; CDR2 reads YYREEE (reference sequence). V lost 0 bases and J lost 5, with 14 bases in between. The CDR3 DNA follows: TGTGCCAGCAGCTTGGCCGGAAGTCTGGGGACTGAAGCTTTCTTT. Amino acid sequence: CASSLAGSLGTEAFF.

The V gene is TRBV25-1, the J gene TRBJ2-1, with D possibly matching TRBD1 (5 bases). CDR3 size: 15 residues. Germline CDR1 and CDR2: MGHDK and SYGVNS. The ends were cut back, 5 bases at V and 7 bases at J, with 18 bases in the middle. The CDR3 spells CASSPTIGARNEQFF. DNA for the CDR3: TGTGCCAGCAGTCCAACTATAGGGGCGCGAAATGAGCAGTTCTTC.

The V call is TRBV6-2 or TRBV6-3, the J call TRBJ1-2; no firm D call. Germline CDR1 and CDR2: MNHEY and SVGEGT. CDR3 length: 14 residues. Trimming pared 7 bases from V and 0 bases from J, leaving 12 bases between. The CDR3 sequence: CASKPTLANYGYTF. DNA for the CDR3: TGTGCCAGCAAGCCGACATTAGCTAACTATGGCTACACCTTC.

This clonotype was seen a single time. The chain couples TRBV9 to TRBJ2-1; possibly TRBD1 for D (6 bases). The CDR3 spans 14 residues. The germline V gene encodes CDR1 SGDLS and CDR2 YYNGEE. V lost 1 base to trimming and J lost 10 bases, with 15 bases between them. The CDR3 DNA reads as TGTGCCAGCAGCGTAACTCTGGTCCAGGGGGAGCAGTTCTTC. Translating gives CASSVTLVQGEQFF.